By share of the sample, the clone carrying this T cell receptor beta chain is medium-sized. The antigen is unknown. Unmatched junction bases numbered 30, after V lost 3 bases and J lost 6 bases. The CDR3 has 22 residues. This specimen belongs to a study of HIV-infected patients and healthy controls. Study-level results: The diversity differences were not explained by slight age and sex differences between study cohorts.

Reverse transcription used about 500 ng RNA and constant-region primers for alpha and beta. Using multiplexing indices, alpha and beta chain libraries were generated apart by chain-specific third strand synthesis. TCRdb analysed the 5' RACE reads with MiXCR anew, one entry per CDR3 protein. Of roughly 9,000 distinct CDR3 sequences in the sample, approximately 5% are singletons; the top ten hold about 8%. All unsorted peripheral T cells were captured because whole blood was used without fractionation. This TCR derives from an adult in good health. Sequenced material: blood. The chain carries TRBV12-3 or TRBV12-4 and TRBJ2-3; 7 bases match TRBD2. In DNA, the CDR3 is TGTGCCAGCAGTTTTGTGTTTCGGGGGGTGATCGAGCGGGACCGGCGAGGGGATACGCAGTATTTT. Encoded protein: CASSFVFRGVIERDRRGDTQYF.